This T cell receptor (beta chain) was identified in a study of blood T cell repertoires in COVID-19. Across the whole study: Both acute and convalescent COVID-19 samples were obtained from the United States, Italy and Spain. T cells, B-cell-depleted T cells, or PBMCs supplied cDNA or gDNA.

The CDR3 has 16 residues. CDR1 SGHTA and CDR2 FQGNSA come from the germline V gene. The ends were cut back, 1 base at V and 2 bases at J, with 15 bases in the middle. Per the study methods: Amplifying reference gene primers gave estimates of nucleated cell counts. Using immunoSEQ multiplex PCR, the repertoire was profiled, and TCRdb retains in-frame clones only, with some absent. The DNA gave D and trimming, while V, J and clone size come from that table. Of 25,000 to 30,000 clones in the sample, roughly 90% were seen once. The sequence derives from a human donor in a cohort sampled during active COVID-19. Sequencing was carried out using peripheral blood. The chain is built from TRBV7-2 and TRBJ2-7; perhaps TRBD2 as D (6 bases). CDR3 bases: TGTGCCAGCAGCTTAGAAGCCGGGACTGGCACCTACGAGCAGTACTTC. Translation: CASSLEAGTGTYEQYF.